This T cell receptor beta chain was sequenced during a study of beta chain features in type 1 diabetes. Study-level results: Shortening that was moderate but significant affected the TCRB CDR3s of Type 1 diabetes patients in all four CD4+ subsets. In type 1 diabetes patients, VDJ junctions had fewer insertions; deletions at these junctions were more frequent. Over-representation of high TCR-expressing cells was a possible consequence of cDNA sequencing.

Germline V gene sequence: CDR1 MNHEY, CDR2 SMNVEV (reference sequence). V gave up 1 base and J gave up 2 bases, with 25 bases separating them. The CDR3 is 20 amino acids. On this clone itself: The antigen remains undetermined.

The entirety of the isolated RNA underwent reverse transcription, so expressed TCRB transcripts were sequenced. Clones were sequenced by immunoSEQ multiplex PCR, and TCRdb holds only the in-frame ones, with some missing. The data contain about 650,000 clones, around 12% of them singletons. The V gene is TRBV27, the J gene TRBJ2-3; D is perhaps TRBD2 (7 bases). This sequence was found in a man aged 30 to 45 with type 1 diabetes. The sequenced sample consisted of naive CD4+ T cells from blood. The CDR3 protein is CASSLFSQVAGASDTDTQYF. DNA for the CDR3: TGTGCCAGCAGTTTATTCTCCCAGGTCGCGGGGGCGAGTGACACAGATACGCAGTATTTT.